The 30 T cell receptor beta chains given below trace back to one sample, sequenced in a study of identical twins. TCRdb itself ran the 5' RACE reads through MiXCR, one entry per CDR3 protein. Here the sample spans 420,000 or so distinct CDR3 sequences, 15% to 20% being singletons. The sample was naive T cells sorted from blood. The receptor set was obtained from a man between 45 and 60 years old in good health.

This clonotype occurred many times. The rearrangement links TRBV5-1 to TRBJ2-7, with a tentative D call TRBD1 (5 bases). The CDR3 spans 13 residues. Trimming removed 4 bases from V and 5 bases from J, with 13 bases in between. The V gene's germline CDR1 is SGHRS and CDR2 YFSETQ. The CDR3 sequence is CASSEQAWNEQYF. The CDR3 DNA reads TGCGCCAGCAGCGAACAGGCCTGGAACGAGCAGTACTTC.

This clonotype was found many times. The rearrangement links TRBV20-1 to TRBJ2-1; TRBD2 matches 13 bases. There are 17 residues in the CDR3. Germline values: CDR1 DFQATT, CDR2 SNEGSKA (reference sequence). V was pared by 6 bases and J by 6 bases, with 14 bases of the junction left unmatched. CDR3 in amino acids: CSAIGQGGTSGINEQFF. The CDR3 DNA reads TGCAGTGCCATCGGACAGGGGGGGACTAGCGGGATCAATGAGCAGTTCTTC.

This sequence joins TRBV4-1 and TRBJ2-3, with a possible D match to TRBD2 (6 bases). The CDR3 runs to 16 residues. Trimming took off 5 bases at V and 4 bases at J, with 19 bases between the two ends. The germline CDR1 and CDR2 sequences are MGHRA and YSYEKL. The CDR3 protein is CASSSRFGDFSDTQYF. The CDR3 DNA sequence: TGCGCCAGCAGCTCTCGGTTCGGGGACTTCTCAGATACGCAGTATTTT.

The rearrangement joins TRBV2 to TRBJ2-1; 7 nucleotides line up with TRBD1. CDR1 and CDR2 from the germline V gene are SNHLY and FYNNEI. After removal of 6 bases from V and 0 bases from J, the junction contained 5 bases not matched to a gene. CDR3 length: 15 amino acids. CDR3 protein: CASRVGQSSYNEQFF. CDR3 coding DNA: TGTGCCAGCAGAGTGGGACAGAGCTCCTACAATGAGCAGTTCTTC.

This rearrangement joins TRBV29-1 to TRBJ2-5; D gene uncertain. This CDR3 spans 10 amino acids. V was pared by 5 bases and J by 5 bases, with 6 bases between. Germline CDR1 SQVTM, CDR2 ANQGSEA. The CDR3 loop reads CSVLGETQYF. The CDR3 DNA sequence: TGCAGCGTTCTAGGCGAGACCCAGTACTTC.

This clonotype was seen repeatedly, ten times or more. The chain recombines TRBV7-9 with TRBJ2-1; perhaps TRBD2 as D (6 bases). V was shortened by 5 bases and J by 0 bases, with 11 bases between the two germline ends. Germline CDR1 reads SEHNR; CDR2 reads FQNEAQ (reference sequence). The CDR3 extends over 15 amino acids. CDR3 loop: CASSRAGSSYNEQFF. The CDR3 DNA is TGTGCCAGCAGCCGCGCGGGAAGCTCCTACAATGAGCAGTTCTTC.

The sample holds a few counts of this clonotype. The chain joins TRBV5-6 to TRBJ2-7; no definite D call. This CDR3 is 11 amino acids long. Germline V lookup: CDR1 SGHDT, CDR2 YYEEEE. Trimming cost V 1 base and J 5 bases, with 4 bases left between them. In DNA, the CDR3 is TGTGCCAGCAGCTTGTTGAACGAGCAGTACTTC. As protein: CASSLLNEQYF.

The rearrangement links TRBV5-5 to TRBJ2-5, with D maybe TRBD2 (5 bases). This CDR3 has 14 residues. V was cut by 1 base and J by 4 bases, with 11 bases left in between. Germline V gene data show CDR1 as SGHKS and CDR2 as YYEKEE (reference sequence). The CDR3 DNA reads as TGTGCCAGCAGCTTGTTCGGGGTTAGAGAGACCCAGTACTTC. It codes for CASSLFGVRETQYF.

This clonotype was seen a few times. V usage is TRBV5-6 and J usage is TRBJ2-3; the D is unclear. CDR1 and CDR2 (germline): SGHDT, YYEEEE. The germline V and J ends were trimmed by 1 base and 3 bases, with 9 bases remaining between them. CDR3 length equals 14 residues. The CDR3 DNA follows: TGTGCCAGCAGCTTGAGGGCGGAAACAGATACGCAGTATTTT. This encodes CASSLRAETDTQYF.

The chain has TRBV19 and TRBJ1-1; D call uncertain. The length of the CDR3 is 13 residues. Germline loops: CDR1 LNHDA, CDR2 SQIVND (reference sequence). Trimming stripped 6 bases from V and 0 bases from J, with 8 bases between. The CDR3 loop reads CASRGSMNTEAFF. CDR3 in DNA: TGTGCCAGTAGGGGGTCCATGAACACTGAAGCTTTCTTT.

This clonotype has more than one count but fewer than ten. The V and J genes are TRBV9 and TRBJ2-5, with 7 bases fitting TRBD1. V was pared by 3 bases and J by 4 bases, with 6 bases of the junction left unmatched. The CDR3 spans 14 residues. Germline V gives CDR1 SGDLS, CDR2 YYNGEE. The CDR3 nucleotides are TGTGCCAGCAGCGGACGGGACAGCTTAGAGACCCAGTACTTC. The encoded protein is CASSGRDSLETQYF.

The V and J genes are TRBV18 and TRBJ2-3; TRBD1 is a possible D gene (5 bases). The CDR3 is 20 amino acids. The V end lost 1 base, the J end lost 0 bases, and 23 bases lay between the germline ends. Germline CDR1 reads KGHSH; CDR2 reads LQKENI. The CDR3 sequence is CASSPLPRTTISPSTDTQYF. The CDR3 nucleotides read TGTGCCAGCTCACCACTACCGAGGACAACGATTTCTCCTAGCACAGATACGCAGTATTTT.

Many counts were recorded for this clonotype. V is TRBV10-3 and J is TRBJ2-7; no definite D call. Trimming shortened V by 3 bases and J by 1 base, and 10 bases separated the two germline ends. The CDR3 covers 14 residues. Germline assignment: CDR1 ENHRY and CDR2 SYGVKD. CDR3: CAISEVERSYEQYF. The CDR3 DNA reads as TGTGCCATCAGTGAAGTCGAACGATCCTACGAGCAGTACTTC.

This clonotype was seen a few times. CDR3 amino acids: CSARGTSSYNEQFF. CDR3 nucleotide sequence: TGCAGTGCTAGAGGGACTTCGTCCTACAATGAGCAGTTCTTC. J is TRBJ2-1 and V is TRBV20-1; TRBD2 might be the D (5 bases). The V end lost 1 base, the J end lost 1 base, and 8 bases lay between the germline ends. The CDR3 contains 14 residues. Germline lookup yields CDR1 DFQATT and CDR2 SNEGSKA (reference sequence).

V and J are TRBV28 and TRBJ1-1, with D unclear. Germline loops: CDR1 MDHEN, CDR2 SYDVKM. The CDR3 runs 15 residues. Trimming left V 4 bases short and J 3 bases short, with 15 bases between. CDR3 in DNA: TGTGCCAGCAGTTCTCTATGGGTGGGCTACACTGAAGCTTTCTTT. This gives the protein CASSSLWVGYTEAFF.

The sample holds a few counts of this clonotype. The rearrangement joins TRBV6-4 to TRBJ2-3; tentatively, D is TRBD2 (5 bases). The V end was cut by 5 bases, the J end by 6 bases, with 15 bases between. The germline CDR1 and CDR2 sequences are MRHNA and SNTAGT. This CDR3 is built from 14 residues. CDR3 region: CASSFNRGTDTQYF. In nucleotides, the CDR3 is TGTGCCAGCAGTTTTAATCGGGGAACCGATACGCAGTATTTT.

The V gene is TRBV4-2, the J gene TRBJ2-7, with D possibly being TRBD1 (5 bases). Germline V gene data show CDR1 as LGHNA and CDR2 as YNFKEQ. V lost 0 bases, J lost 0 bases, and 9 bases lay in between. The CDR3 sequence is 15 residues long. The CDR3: CASSQEDSLSYEQYF. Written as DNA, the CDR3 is TGTGCCAGCAGCCAAGAAGACAGCCTCTCCTACGAGCAGTACTTC.

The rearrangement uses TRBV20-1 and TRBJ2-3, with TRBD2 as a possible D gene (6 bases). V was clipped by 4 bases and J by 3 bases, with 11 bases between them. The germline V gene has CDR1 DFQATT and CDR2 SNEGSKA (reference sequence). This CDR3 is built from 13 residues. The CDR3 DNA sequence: TGCAGTGCTAACGGGGGAGCTACAGATACGCAGTATTTT. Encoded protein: CSANGGATDTQYF.

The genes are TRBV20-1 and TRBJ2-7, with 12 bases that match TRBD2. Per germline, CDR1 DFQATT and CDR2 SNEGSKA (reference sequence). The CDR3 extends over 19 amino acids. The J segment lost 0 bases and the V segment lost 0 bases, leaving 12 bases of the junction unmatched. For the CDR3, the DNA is TGCAGTGCTAGAGATTCTGGAGGACTAGCGGGACCGTTCTCCTACGAGCAGTACTTC. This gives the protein CSARDSGGLAGPFSYEQYF.

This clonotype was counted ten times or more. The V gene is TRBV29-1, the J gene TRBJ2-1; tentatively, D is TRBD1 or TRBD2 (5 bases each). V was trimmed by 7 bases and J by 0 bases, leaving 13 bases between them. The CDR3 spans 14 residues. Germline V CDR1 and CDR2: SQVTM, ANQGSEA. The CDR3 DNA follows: TGCAGCGGCTCCGGGACGCCCTCCTACAATGAGCAGTTCTTC. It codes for CSGSGTPSYNEQFF.

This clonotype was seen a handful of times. The CDR3 DNA reads TGCAGTGCCGCCGGGGACAGGGGGGGAAATGAGCAGTTCTTC. It encodes CSAAGDRGGNEQFF. J is TRBJ2-1 and V is TRBV20-1, with 11 bases aligning to TRBD1. V was clipped by 6 bases and J by 7 bases; unmatched bases: 8. Germline lookup yields CDR1 DFQATT and CDR2 SNEGSKA (reference sequence). The CDR3 contains 14 residues.

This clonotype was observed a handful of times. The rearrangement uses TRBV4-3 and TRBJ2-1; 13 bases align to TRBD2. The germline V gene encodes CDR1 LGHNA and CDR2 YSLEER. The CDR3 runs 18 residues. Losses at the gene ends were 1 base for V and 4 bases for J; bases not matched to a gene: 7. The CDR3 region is CASSQGLAGGRYYNEQFF. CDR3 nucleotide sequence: TGCGCCAGCAGCCAAGGACTAGCGGGGGGCAGATATTACAATGAGCAGTTCTTC.

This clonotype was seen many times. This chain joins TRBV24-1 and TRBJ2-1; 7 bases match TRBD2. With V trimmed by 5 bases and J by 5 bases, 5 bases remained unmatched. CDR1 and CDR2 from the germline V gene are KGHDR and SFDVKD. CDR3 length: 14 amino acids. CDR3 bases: TGTGCCACCAGTGTATTGGGGGGGAACAATGAGCAGTTCTTC. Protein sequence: CATSVLGGNNEQFF.

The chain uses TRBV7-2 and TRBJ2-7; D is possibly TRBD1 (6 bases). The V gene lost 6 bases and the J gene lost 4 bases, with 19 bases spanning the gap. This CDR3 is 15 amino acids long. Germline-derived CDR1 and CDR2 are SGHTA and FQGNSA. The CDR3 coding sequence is TGTGCCAGCAGGTTGGGGACACCCGTAGCGTACGAGCAGTACTTC. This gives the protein CASRLGTPVAYEQYF.

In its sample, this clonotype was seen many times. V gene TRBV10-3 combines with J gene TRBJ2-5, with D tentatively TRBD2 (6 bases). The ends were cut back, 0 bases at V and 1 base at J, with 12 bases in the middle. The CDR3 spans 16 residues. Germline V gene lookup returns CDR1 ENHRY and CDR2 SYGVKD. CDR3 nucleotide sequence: TGTGCCATCAGTGAGTCTCCACCGCGGGGCCAAGAGACCCAGTACTTC. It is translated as CAISESPPRGQETQYF.

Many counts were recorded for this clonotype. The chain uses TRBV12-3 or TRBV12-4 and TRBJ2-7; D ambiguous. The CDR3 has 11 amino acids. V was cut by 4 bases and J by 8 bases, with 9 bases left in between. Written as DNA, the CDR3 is TGTGCCAGCAGTTCGCCCCGCCAGCAGTACTTC. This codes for CASSSPRQQYF.

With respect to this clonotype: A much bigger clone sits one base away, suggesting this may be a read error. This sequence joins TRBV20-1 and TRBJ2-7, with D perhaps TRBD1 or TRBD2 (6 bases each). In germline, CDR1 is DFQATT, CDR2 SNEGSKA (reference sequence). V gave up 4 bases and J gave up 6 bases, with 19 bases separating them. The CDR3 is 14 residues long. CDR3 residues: CSAMLRGAKSEQYF. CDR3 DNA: TGCAGTGCTATGCTAAGGGGGGCGAAGTCCGAGCAGTACTTC.

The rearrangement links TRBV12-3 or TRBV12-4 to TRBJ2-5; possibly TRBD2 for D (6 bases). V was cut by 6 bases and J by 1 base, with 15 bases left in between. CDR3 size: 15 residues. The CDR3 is CASREGPGVQETQYF. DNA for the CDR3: TGTGCCAGCAGGGAGGGCCCCGGGGTCCAAGAGACCCAGTACTTC.

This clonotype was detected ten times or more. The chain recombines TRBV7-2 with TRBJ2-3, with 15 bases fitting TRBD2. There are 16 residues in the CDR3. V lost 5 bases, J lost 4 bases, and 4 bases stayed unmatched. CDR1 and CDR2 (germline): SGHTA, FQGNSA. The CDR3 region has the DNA TGTGCCAGCAGCGCCGGACTAGCGGGGGGGTCAGATACGCAGTATTTT. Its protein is CASSAGLAGGSDTQYF.

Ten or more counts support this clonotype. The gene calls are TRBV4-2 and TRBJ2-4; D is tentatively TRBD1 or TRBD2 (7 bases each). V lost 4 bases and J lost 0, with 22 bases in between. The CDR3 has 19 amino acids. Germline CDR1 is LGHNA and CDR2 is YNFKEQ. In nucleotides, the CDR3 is TGTGCCAGCAGCCGCCCCCCAGGGGGGGGGACCCTAGCCAAAAACATTCAGTACTTC. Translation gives CASSRPPGGGTLAKNIQYF.